A selection of T cell receptor beta chains follows, all from one sample in a study of blood T cell repertoires in COVID-19. TCRdb's copy holds only in-frame clones and misses some; the assay was immunoSEQ multiplex PCR. The sample has about 40,000 clones; over 70% are singletons. Sequenced sample: peripheral blood. Receptors originate from a human donor in a cohort sampled during active COVID-19. The CDR3 runs from the conserved cysteine through the conserved F or W. Each record gives: D gene, V gene, CDR3 protein. The D gene is left open where the match is weak.

D gene: TRBD1; V gene: TRBV7-6; CDR3 protein: CASSSQTGGSGNTIYF
D gene: TRBD1; V gene: TRBV19; CDR3 protein: CASSMGGTAVKETQYF
D gene: TRBD1; V gene: TRBV5-6; CDR3 protein: CASSFLGGQSYYGYTF
D gene: TRBD1; V gene: TRBV24-1; CDR3 protein: CATSDYGQDYRYTF
D gene: TRBD1; V gene: TRBV19; CDR3 protein: CASSIELAGGPEHYGYTF
D gene: TRBD1; V gene: TRBV19; CDR3 protein: CASSPRTGINEKLFF
D gene: .; V gene: TRBV19; CDR3 protein: CASRPEGLRVAFF
D gene: .; V gene: TRBV4-1; CDR3 protein: CASSQDRFRTASSYNEQFF
D gene: .; V gene: TRBV5-4; CDR3 protein: CASSPGSNTEAFF
D gene: .; V gene: TRBV7-8; CDR3 protein: CASKEFGGAEQYF
D gene: TRBD2; V gene: TRBV24-1; CDR3 protein: CATSDFRGASGESSYNEQFF
D gene: TRBD1; V gene: TRBV6-5; CDR3 protein: CASSYRTGGAGELFF
D gene: .; V gene: TRBV27; CDR3 protein: CASSSRDWITEAFF
D gene: .; V gene: TRBV18; CDR3 protein: CASSPRPGDEQYF
D gene: TRBD1; V gene: TRBV19; CDR3 protein: CASSIAGARGRGTEAFF
D gene: .; V gene: TRBV27; CDR3 protein: CASSFTGLNEKLFF
D gene: .; V gene: TRBV19; CDR3 protein: CASSFSGQTRHEKLFF
D gene: .; V gene: TRBV7-3; CDR3 protein: CASSPLGGPQDTQYF
D gene: .; V gene: TRBV7-9; CDR3 protein: CASSLHVRGGYEQYF
D gene: TRBD2; V gene: TRBV19; CDR3 protein: CASSILSSGRDTQYF
D gene: .; V gene: TRBV7-7; CDR3 protein: CASSRYSGIDTEAFF
D gene: .; V gene: TRBV11-1; CDR3 protein: CASSLLYGKGYEQYF
D gene: .; V gene: TRBV6-6; CDR3 protein: CATREGYGFAPQHF
D gene: TRBD1; V gene: TRBV18; CDR3 protein: CASSQQTGTHEAFF
D gene: TRBD2; V gene: TRBV29-1; CDR3 protein: CSVRLAGVMQYF
D gene: TRBD2; V gene: TRBV10-3; CDR3 protein: CAISDPLAGAWDEQFF
D gene: .; V gene: TRBV14; CDR3 protein: CASSQLGVLSGNTIYF
D gene: .; V gene: TRBV18; CDR3 protein: CASSPRARDNTGELFF
D gene: TRBD2; V gene: TRBV15; CDR3 protein: CATSRLAGGGYNEQFF
D gene: .; V gene: TRBV5-1; CDR3 protein: CASSGIGGNTEAFF
D gene: .; V gene: TRBV6-5; CDR3 protein: CASRRQANYGYTF
D gene: TRBD1; V gene: TRBV7-2; CDR3 protein: CASSPGQGGYGYTF
D gene: TRBD2; V gene: TRBV19; CDR3 protein: CASRDSGGATDTQYF
D gene: TRBD1; V gene: TRBV5-1; CDR3 protein: CASRRGTGEEKLFF
D gene: TRBD1; V gene: TRBV2; CDR3 protein: CASRRQGSTDTQYF
D gene: .; V gene: TRBV6-1; CDR3 protein: CASSGLTSPLHNEQFF
D gene: TRBD2; V gene: TRBV5-1; CDR3 protein: CASSFGTSGSYEQYF
D gene: .; V gene: TRBV19; CDR3 protein: CASSGDRGTYEQYF
D gene: TRBD2; V gene: TRBV7-2; CDR3 protein: CASSYLAVLSGDTQYF
D gene: .; V gene: TRBV6-5; CDR3 protein: CASRERTGGGKLKFF
D gene: .; V gene: TRBV2; CDR3 protein: CASSEIGANEKLFF
D gene: .; V gene: TRBV19; CDR3 protein: CASSIGLKETQYF
D gene: TRBD1; V gene: TRBV19; CDR3 protein: CASSLTGGHQPQHF
D gene: TRBD1; V gene: TRBV7-8; CDR3 protein: CASSLAGQGAEAFF
D gene: .; V gene: TRBV19; CDR3 protein: CASSKTAATNEKLFF
D gene: .; V gene: TRBV9; CDR3 protein: CASSVATGFGNTIYF
D gene: TRBD2; V gene: TRBV4-2; CDR3 protein: CASSQAGTRGYEQYF
D gene: .; V gene: TRBV29-1; CDR3 protein: CSVPSGKFLNTEAFF
D gene: .; V gene: TRBV18; CDR3 protein: CASSRDRTDEQFF
D gene: TRBD1; V gene: TRBV18; CDR3 protein: CASSRDSPNYGYTF
D gene: TRBD2; V gene: TRBV11-2; CDR3 protein: CASSPSGGSYEQYF
D gene: TRBD1; V gene: TRBV18; CDR3 protein: CASSRDRGLFEQYF
D gene: .; V gene: TRBV7-9; CDR3 protein: CASRSGRGAVYEQYF
D gene: .; V gene: TRBV5-6; CDR3 protein: CASSLVPGDEQYF